These T cell receptor beta chains were read from a single sample in a study of post-analysis software for immune sequencing data. TCRdb called the PCR reads again in MiXCR, with one record for every CDR3 protein. The table shows about 190,000 distinct CDR3 sequences, with approximately 29% occurring only once. The sequencing input was blood. The receptors were gathered from a girl younger than 18 with multiple sclerosis. The CDR3 runs from the conserved cysteine through the conserved F or W. Each record gives: clone size, J gene, D gene, V gene, CDR3 DNA, CDR3 protein. D genes are given only for firm matches. Part of the rows lack a size; the others show once, few, many or a class for expanded clones.

clone size: -; J gene: TRBJ1-4; D gene: -; V gene: TRBV4-1; CDR3 DNA: TGCGCCAGCAGCCAAGATCCGACAGCCATTAATGAAAAACTGTTTTTT; CDR3 protein: CASSQDPTAINEKLFF
clone size: -; J gene: TRBJ2-5; D gene: TRBD1; V gene: TRBV29-1; CDR3 DNA: TGCGGCGTTGACAGGGGTCAAGAGACCCAGTACTTC; CDR3 protein: CGVDRGQETQYF
clone size: few; J gene: TRBJ2-7; D gene: TRBD2; V gene: TRBV6-2/TRBV6-3; CDR3 DNA: TGTGCCAGCTACGGAACGGGACTAGCGAGCTACGAGCAGTACTTC; CDR3 protein: CASYGTGLASYEQYF
clone size: few; J gene: TRBJ2-7; D gene: TRBD2; V gene: TRBV13; CDR3 DNA: TGTGCCAGCAGCCCCCCCCAGCGGGAGGGCTTCTACGAGCAGTACTTC; CDR3 protein: CASSPPQREGFYEQYF
clone size: few; J gene: TRBJ2-7; D gene: -; V gene: TRBV6-5; CDR3 DNA: TGTGCCAGCAGTTACTCGGGGCTAGCCCGAATCTACGAGCAGTACTTC; CDR3 protein: CASSYSGLARIYEQYF
clone size: few; J gene: TRBJ2-5; D gene: TRBD2; V gene: TRBV4-1; CDR3 DNA: TGCGCCAGCAGCCAATCCGGGACTAGCGGGAGGGCAGACTACAATGAGCAGTACTTC; CDR3 protein: CASSQSGTSGRADYNEQYF
clone size: few; J gene: TRBJ1-4; D gene: -; V gene: TRBV4-1; CDR3 DNA: TGCGCCAGCAGCCAGCCCATCAGGGGAACTAATGAAAAACTGTTTTTT; CDR3 protein: CASSQPIRGTNEKLFF
clone size: -; J gene: TRBJ2-7; D gene: TRBD1; V gene: TRBV28; CDR3 DNA: TGTGCCACAAGGCGCGTGGTGACAGGGGGCGGCGAGCAGTACTTC; CDR3 protein: CATRRVVTGGGEQYF
clone size: few; J gene: TRBJ2-4; D gene: -; V gene: TRBV27; CDR3 DNA: TGTGCCAGCAGGATCGCGGGTGAGCAGTACTTC; CDR3 protein: CASRIAGEQYF
clone size: few; J gene: TRBJ2-3; D gene: TRBD2; V gene: TRBV12-3/TRBV12-4; CDR3 DNA: TGTGCCAGCAGTCCCCCGGGACTAGCGGACCACAAATATACGCAGTATTTT; CDR3 protein: CASSPPGLADHKYTQYF
clone size: -; J gene: TRBJ2-7; D gene: -; V gene: TRBV4-1; CDR3 DNA: TGCGCCAGCAGCCAGGGGCTGGGGAAGAAGTCCAATGAGCAGTACTTC; CDR3 protein: CASSQGLGKKSNEQYF
clone size: -; J gene: TRBJ2-3; D gene: TRBD2; V gene: TRBV7-3; CDR3 DNA: TGTGCACCCCCGGGACTAGCGGGGGACCCCTTCGCAGATACGCAGTATTTT; CDR3 protein: CAPPGLAGDPFADTQYF
clone size: many; J gene: TRBJ2-7; D gene: TRBD1; V gene: TRBV6-6; CDR3 DNA: TGTGCCAGCAGATCGCAACCCGGACAGGGGGGAAGGTTCGAGCAGTACTTC; CDR3 protein: CASRSQPGQGGRFEQYF
clone size: -; J gene: TRBJ2-5; D gene: TRBD2; V gene: TRBV2; CDR3 DNA: TGTGCCAGCACCCCCCTAGGCCTAGCGGGACAAGAGACCCAGTACTTC; CDR3 protein: CASTPLGLAGQETQYF
clone size: -; J gene: TRBJ2-1; D gene: -; V gene: TRBV7-2; CDR3 DNA: TGTGCCAGCAATTTGGAGCGGGATGAGCAGTTCTTC; CDR3 protein: CASNLERDEQFF
clone size: -; J gene: TRBJ2-1; D gene: -; V gene: TRBV30; CDR3 DNA: TGTGCCTGGAGTTATCAGCGGACCATGGGCAATGAGCAGTTCTTC; CDR3 protein: CAWSYQRTMGNEQFF
clone size: -; J gene: TRBJ2-5; D gene: TRBD2; V gene: TRBV7-2; CDR3 DNA: TGTGCCAGCAGCATAAGCGGGGGTGCAGAGACCCAGTACTTC; CDR3 protein: CASSISGGAETQYF
clone size: few; J gene: TRBJ1-4; D gene: -; V gene: TRBV10-3; CDR3 DNA: TGTGCCATCAGTGAGGCAGGGACGGCGGGGGAAAAACTGTTTTTT; CDR3 protein: CAISEAGTAGEKLFF
clone size: -; J gene: TRBJ2-2; D gene: TRBD1; V gene: TRBV7-2; CDR3 DNA: TGTGCCAGCAGCGGCCGGGACAGGGGGCATTCCGGGGAGCTGTTTTTT; CDR3 protein: CASSGRDRGHSGELFF
clone size: -; J gene: TRBJ2-7; D gene: TRBD1; V gene: TRBV4-2; CDR3 DNA: TGTGCCAGCAGCCTAACCGGGACAGCGCTTAAGCCCTACGAGCAGTACTTC; CDR3 protein: CASSLTGTALKPYEQYF
clone size: -; J gene: TRBJ1-1; D gene: -; V gene: TRBV5-1; CDR3 DNA: TGCGCCAGCAGCGAATTGGGGGGAAACACTGAAGCTTTCTTT; CDR3 protein: CASSELGGNTEAFF
clone size: -; J gene: TRBJ2-5; D gene: -; V gene: TRBV28; CDR3 DNA: TGTGCCAGCAGGAGGGACCAAGAGACCCAGTACTTC; CDR3 protein: CASRRDQETQYF
clone size: few; J gene: TRBJ1-4; D gene: -; V gene: TRBV15; CDR3 DNA: TGTGCCACCAGCGGCCAAACGGGGGCCGGGGAAAAACTGTTTTTT; CDR3 protein: CATSGQTGAGEKLFF
clone size: -; J gene: TRBJ1-2; D gene: -; V gene: TRBV12-3/TRBV12-4; CDR3 DNA: TGTGCCAGCAGTAAGAGGCAGATACCTAACTATGGCTACACCTTC; CDR3 protein: CASSKRQIPNYGYTF
clone size: -; J gene: TRBJ2-5; D gene: -; V gene: TRBV5-1; CDR3 DNA: TGCGCCAGCAGCCACATAAGGGAGACCCAGTACTTC; CDR3 protein: CASSHIRETQYF
clone size: few; J gene: TRBJ1-1; D gene: -; V gene: TRBV10-3; CDR3 DNA: TGTGCCATCAGGGGGACACGAACGGTCACTGAAGCTTTCTTT; CDR3 protein: CAIRGTRTVTEAFF
clone size: -; J gene: TRBJ1-1; D gene: -; V gene: TRBV5-1; CDR3 DNA: TGCGCCAGCAGGTCCCGGATAGGGGCAGGCACTGAAGCTTTCTTT; CDR3 protein: CASRSRIGAGTEAFF
clone size: many; J gene: TRBJ2-1; D gene: TRBD2; V gene: TRBV7-3; CDR3 DNA: TGTGCCAGCAGCACGGGACTAGCGGGGAGGGGTGAGCAGTTCTTC; CDR3 protein: CASSTGLAGRGEQFF
clone size: few; J gene: TRBJ1-2; D gene: -; V gene: TRBV14; CDR3 DNA: TGTGCCAGCAGTCGACGTGGGGATCTCTATGGCTACACCTTC; CDR3 protein: CASSRRGDLYGYTF
clone size: many; J gene: TRBJ2-5; D gene: -; V gene: TRBV4-1; CDR3 DNA: TGCGCCAGCAGCCCGGGGCAGGCAAGCCAAGAGACCCAGTACTTC; CDR3 protein: CASSPGQASQETQYF
clone size: -; J gene: TRBJ2-4; D gene: -; V gene: TRBV12-3/TRBV12-4; CDR3 DNA: TGTGCCAGCAGTCCCTCGCGGGCCCCGAAAAACATTCAGTACTTC; CDR3 protein: CASSPSRAPKNIQYF
clone size: -; J gene: TRBJ2-5; D gene: TRBD1; V gene: TRBV28; CDR3 DNA: TGTGCCAGCAGTTTAACCGGGACAGGTTCGTACTTC; CDR3 protein: CASSLTGTGSYF
clone size: -; J gene: TRBJ2-3; D gene: -; V gene: TRBV20-1; CDR3 DNA: TGCAGTGCTAGTAGAGCACAAACTAGCACAGATACGCAGTATTTT; CDR3 protein: CSASRAQTSTDTQYF
clone size: many; J gene: TRBJ2-7; D gene: TRBD2; V gene: TRBV28; CDR3 DNA: TGTGCCAGCAACCCGGGAGGCAGGGCGTCCTACGAGCAGTACTTC; CDR3 protein: CASNPGGRASYEQYF
clone size: many; J gene: TRBJ2-1; D gene: -; V gene: TRBV12-3/TRBV12-4; CDR3 DNA: TGTGCCAGCAGCCCTGACAGCTATTACAATGAGCAGTTCTTC; CDR3 protein: CASSPDSYYNEQFF
clone size: -; J gene: TRBJ1-1; D gene: -; V gene: TRBV7-2; CDR3 DNA: TGTGCCAGCAGCTGGGACGGGCCCATTGAAGCTTTCTTT; CDR3 protein: CASSWDGPIEAFF
clone size: -; J gene: TRBJ1-2; D gene: -; V gene: TRBV21-1; CDR3 DNA: TGTGCCAGCACCAAGATGGGACAGGGGCCCGGCTATGGCTACACCTTC; CDR3 protein: CASTKMGQGPGYGYTF
clone size: -; J gene: TRBJ2-5; D gene: -; V gene: TRBV12-3/TRBV12-4; CDR3 DNA: TGTGCCAGCAGTTCCCCTCCCTGGGAGCAGTACTTC; CDR3 protein: CASSSPPWEQYF
clone size: -; J gene: TRBJ2-1; D gene: TRBD1; V gene: TRBV5-1; CDR3 DNA: TGCGCCAGCAGCCCTAGTCTCAGGGGGCGTCGAGTCCGAGAGCAGTTCTTC; CDR3 protein: CASSPSLRGRRVREQFF
clone size: many; J gene: TRBJ2-7; D gene: -; V gene: TRBV5-1; CDR3 DNA: TGCGCCAGCAGCTTGGCCAGGGAGTCCTACGAGCAGTACTTC; CDR3 protein: CASSLARESYEQYF
clone size: -; J gene: TRBJ1-2; D gene: TRBD1; V gene: TRBV5-5; CDR3 DNA: TGTGCCAGCAGCTTGGATGGGGACAGGAACCCCCGGTACTATGGCTACACCTTC; CDR3 protein: CASSLDGDRNPRYYGYTF
clone size: many; J gene: TRBJ1-5; D gene: -; V gene: TRBV12-3/TRBV12-4; CDR3 DNA: TGTGCCAGCAGTACAGGGATTCAGCCCCAGCATTTT; CDR3 protein: CASSTGIQPQHF
clone size: many; J gene: TRBJ2-4; D gene: TRBD1; V gene: TRBV4-1; CDR3 DNA: TGCGCCAGCAGCGACGAAGGGGGCATCGGGGTAGCCAAAAACATTCAGTACTTC; CDR3 protein: CASSDEGGIGVAKNIQYF
clone size: -; J gene: TRBJ1-5; D gene: -; V gene: TRBV20-1; CDR3 DNA: TGCAGTGCTAGAGACAAAAGGTTGGAGACCATGCCGCCCCAGCATTTT; CDR3 protein: CSARDKRLETMPPQHF